This T cell receptor (beta chain) was obtained from a study of blood T cell repertoires in COVID-19. Whole-study context: The cDNA or gDNA used as material had been derived from T cells, B-cell-depleted T cells, or PBMCs.

Trimming cost V 3 bases and J 1 base, with 11 bases left between them. Germline CDR1 and CDR2: SGHRS and YFSETQ. The CDR3 is 15 amino acids. Participants came from roughly 23 US areas, aged roughly 18 to 90 years. Donors were grouped by their self-reported clinical history. As processed by the authors: From reference gene primer amplification, estimates of nucleated cell counts were derived. Clones were sequenced by immunoSEQ multiplex PCR, and TCRdb holds only the in-frame ones, with some missing. V and J calls and clone size follow that table, whereas D and trimming were derived from the DNA. Among about 280,000 clones, around 87% were seen once, and the ten largest hold about 1.8%.

The receptor was derived from a woman younger than 35 with acute COVID-19. This chain links TRBV5-1 with TRBJ1-5; a possible D gene is TRBD1 (6 bases). Input material: PBMCs or T cells enriched from blood (not recorded which). CDR3 sequence: CASSSQGGSNQPQHF. The CDR3 DNA is TGCGCCAGCAGCTCACAGGGTGGGAGCAATCAGCCCCAGCATTTT.